These 17 T cell receptor beta chains share one sample of origin, sequenced in a study of T cell repertoires in cytomegalovirus infection. TCRdb passed the reads through MiXCR, listing each CDR3 protein once. Among 680,000 or so distinct CDR3 sequences listed, about 40% were seen once. Source material: PBMCs. The receptors shown here come from a human donor in good health (CMV status not recorded). Some clones in this sample may be carry-over from other donors' samples.

This clonotype has just a few counts. The V call is TRBV20-1, the J call TRBJ2-1; 13 bases are shared with TRBD2. The germline CDR1 and CDR2 sequences are DFQATT and SNEGSKA (reference sequence). V lost 5 bases, J lost 3 bases, and 4 bases stayed unmatched. The CDR3 has 15 amino acids. CDR3 DNA: TGCAGTGCTTCTCGGACTAGCGGGGGCTACAATGAGCAGTTCTTC. Its translation: CSASRTSGGYNEQFF.

The rearrangement links TRBV12-3 or TRBV12-4 to TRBJ1-3; TRBD1 might be the D (5 bases). This CDR3 spans 16 amino acids. With 5 bases removed from V and 7 bases from J, the gap between germline ends came to 21 bases. CDR3: CASSRLLGGGKNTIYF. As DNA, the CDR3 is TGTGCCAGCAGTAGGCTTCTTGGGGGGGGAAAGAACACCATATATTTT.

This clonotype turned up a few times. The chain is built from TRBV10-2 and TRBJ1-2; 7 nucleotides align to TRBD1. The V gene's germline CDR1 is WSHSY and CDR2 SAAADI. V trimming: 4 bases; J trimming: 4 bases; junction bases outside the gene matches: 9. The CDR3 is 15 amino acids. DNA of the CDR3: TGCGCCAGCAGTGGCCTCCGACAGGGTGGCTATGGCTACACCTTC. Translation: CASSGLRQGGYGYTF.

This rearrangement joins TRBV6-2 or TRBV6-3 to TRBJ1-5, with D maybe TRBD1 (6 bases). In germline, CDR1 is MNHEY, CDR2 SVGEGT. The germline V and J ends were trimmed by 6 bases and 5 bases, with 14 bases remaining between them. The CDR3 runs to 14 residues. The CDR3 region is CASSGPGVDQPQHF. CDR3 bases: TGTGCCAGCAGCGGTCCAGGGGTGGATCAGCCCCAGCATTTT.

The chain joins TRBV7-9 to TRBJ1-2; no reliable D call. CDR3 size: 14 residues. Germline V gene lookup returns CDR1 SEHNR and CDR2 FQNEAQ (reference sequence). V lost 1 base to trimming and J lost 1 base, with 7 bases between them. CDR3 in amino acids: CASSLGGNNYGYTF. The CDR3 nucleotides are TGTGCCAGCAGCTTAGGAGGGAATAACTATGGCTACACCTTC.

The J gene is TRBJ1-2, the V gene TRBV28, with a possible D match to TRBD1 (5 bases). This CDR3 is built from 14 residues. Germline CDR1 and CDR2: MDHEN and SYDVKM. The V and J ends lost 4 bases and 2 bases respectively, with 11 bases between them. The CDR3 sequence: CASSSGAGNYGYTF. DNA for the CDR3: TGTGCCAGCAGTTCCGGGGCTGGAAACTATGGCTACACCTTC.

This clonotype was detected a few times. The rearrangement uses TRBV12-3 or TRBV12-4 and TRBJ2-3; 10 bases map to TRBD2. The trim removed 4 bases at V and 8 bases at J, leaving 3 bases unmatched. The CDR3 length is 13 residues. The CDR3 spells CASSYVAGGTQYF. For the CDR3, the DNA is TGTGCCAGCAGTTATGTAGCGGGGGGTACGCAGTATTTT.

This clonotype was observed a handful of times. J is TRBJ2-2 and V is TRBV5-1; TRBD2 matches 14 bases. CDR1 is SGHRS and CDR2 is YFSETQ in the germline V gene. This CDR3 spans 18 amino acids. V shed 4 bases and J 0 bases; nucleotides not matched to a gene: 5. The CDR3 DNA follows: TGCGCCAGCAGCCGAACGACTAGCGGGGGGGCGAACACCGGGGAGCTGTTTTTT. Amino acids: CASSRTTSGGANTGELFF.

The V and J genes are TRBV12-3 or TRBV12-4 and TRBJ1-6, with TRBD1 matching over 10 bases. Trimming at V came to 6 bases and at J to 13 bases, leaving 6 bases not matched to a gene. The CDR3 is made up of 13 amino acids. The CDR3 loop reads CASSPGTGVPLHF. The CDR3, as DNA: TGTGCCAGCAGCCCCGGGACAGGGGTTCCCCTCCACTTT.

The chain combines TRBV12-3 or TRBV12-4 with TRBJ2-5, with D perhaps TRBD1 or TRBD2 (5 bases each). Trimming removed 5 bases at V and 4 bases at J, with 11 bases between. The CDR3 runs 13 residues. This chain's CDR3 is CASSASGPETQYF. The CDR3 DNA reads as TGTGCCAGCAGTGCCTCGGGGCCAGAGACCCAGTACTTC.

This clonotype was seen once. An end of the junction differs from the germline gene, which may be a read error. The chain links TRBV15 to TRBJ2-5; 9 nucleotides agree with TRBD2. The CDR3 length is 16 residues. Germline V lookup: CDR1 LNHNV, CDR2 YYDKDF (reference sequence). The CDR3 here is CATSSYTTSGSETQSF. As DNA, the CDR3 is TGTGCCACCAGCAGCTACACGACTAGCGGTTCAGAGACCCAGTCCTTC.

The V gene is TRBV6-5, the J gene TRBJ1-1; no firm D call. The CDR3 runs 12 residues. The germline CDR1 and CDR2 sequences are MNHEY and SVGAGI. V was shortened by 1 base and J by 6 bases, with 6 bases between the two germline ends. As DNA, the CDR3 is TGTGCCAGCAGTTACTTCGGTTCTGAAGCTTTCTTT. Encoded protein: CASSYFGSEAFF.

In this sample, this clonotype turned up a few times. J is TRBJ1-6 and V is TRBV7-8, with a possible D match to TRBD1 (6 bases). This CDR3 has 15 amino acids. The germline V gene has CDR1 SGHVS and CDR2 FQNEAQ. V lost 3 bases and J 8 bases, leaving 14 bases between the germline ends. CDR3 protein: CASSLRQGMHSPLHF. DNA of the CDR3: TGTGCCAGCAGCTTGAGGCAGGGGATGCATTCACCCCTCCACTTT. Using reference TRBV7-8 and TRBJ1-6 for the parts outside the CDR3, the full variable domain is GAGVSQSPRYKVAKRGQDVALRCDPISGHVSLFWYQQALGQGPEFLTYFQNEAQLDKSGLPSDRFFAERPEGSVSTLKIQRTQQEDSAVYLCASSLRQGMHSPLHFGNGTRLTVT.

This clonotype has a handful of counts. The chain carries TRBV5-6 and TRBJ1-1, with D uncertain. This CDR3 spans 13 amino acids. Trimming left V 7 bases short and J 2 bases short, with 12 bases between. The germline gives CDR1 SGHDT, CDR2 YYEEEE. CDR3 region: CASCSGINTEAFF. The CDR3 coding sequence is TGTGCCAGCTGCTCTGGGATTAACACTGAAGCTTTCTTT.

The chain recombines TRBV7-2 with TRBJ2-1; possibly TRBD1 for D (6 bases). Trimming left V 2 bases short and J 6 bases short, with 11 bases between. Germline CDR1 SGHTA, CDR2 FQGNSA. This CDR3 is built from 14 residues. CDR3 in DNA: TGTGCCAGCAGCTTAATGGACAGCCTCAATGAGCAGTTCTTC. This sequence encodes CASSLMDSLNEQFF.

CDR3 DNA: TGTGCCAGCAGTTACGCCTCACCGTCTGGCGAGCAGTACTTC. Protein product: CASSYASPSGEQYF. The V call is TRBV6-2 or TRBV6-3, the J call TRBJ2-7; no reliable D call. The germline V gene has CDR1 MNHEY and CDR2 SVGEGT. The CDR3 totals 14 residues. The V gene lost 2 bases and the J gene lost 6 bases, with 14 bases spanning the gap.

Note on this clonotype: A read error may explain this, as a much larger clone is one base away. The DNA for the CDR3 is TGTGCCAGCAGCTTCCCCATAGCTTACAATGAGCAGTTCTTC. Translating it yields CASSFPIAYNEQFF. The chain carries TRBV7-2 and TRBJ2-1; D call uncertain. CDR3 length: 14 amino acids. The V end lost 3 bases, the J end lost 4 bases, and 10 bases lay between the germline ends. CDR1 and CDR2 from the germline V gene are SGHTA and FQGNSA.